This T cell receptor (beta chain) was documented in a study of graft-versus-host responses after intestinal transplantation. Study at large: Among the recipients, all got anti-thymocyte globulin induction and then tacrolimus and steroids for around 3 years. General study findings and limits: Some GvH clones appeared in ileal mucosa or blood before recipient bone marrow. High graft-versus-host to host-versus-graft clonal ratios were seen in allografts of patients with graft-donor T cell macrochimerism. Researchers found peak circulating GvH clone levels linked to early post-transplant HvG declines.

From germline, CDR1 is SEHNR and CDR2 FQNEAQ (reference sequence). The CDR3 runs to 15 residues. V gave up 6 bases and J gave up 4 bases; unmatched junction bases: 8. The table lists this clone with a count of one. Its antigen is still unknown. The data were produced by immunoSEQ multiplex PCR, yet TCRdb's version contains in-frame clones alone and is incomplete. The sample contains under 100,000 clones, 90% of which appear only once. The sample was PBMCs, taken about 460 days after intestinal transplant. This TCR was sampled from a human patient who received an intestinal transplant, so some T cells may come from the graft donor. The V call is TRBV7-9, the J call TRBJ2-5, with TRBD2 identical over 10 bases. The CDR3 nucleotides are TGTGCCAGCAGACGAGCGCTAGCGGGGGCAGAGACCCAGTACTTC. Translating gives CASRRALAGAETQYF. The variable domain in full, completed from reference TRBV7-9 and TRBJ2-5, reads DTGVSQNPRHKITKRGQNVTFRCDPISEHNRLYWYRQTLGQGPEFLTYFQNEAQLEKSRLLSDRFSAERPKGSFSTLEIQRTEQGDSAMYLCASRRALAGAETQYFGPGTRLLVL.